A single sample is the source of the 28 T cell receptor beta chains below, sequenced in a study of T cells after posttransplantation cyclophosphamide. The table came from immunoSEQ multiplex PCR; TCRdb's copy has only in-frame clones and leaves some out. The top ten hold just under 15% of the sample, which has approximately 30,000 clones, around nine tenths seen once. Source material: PBMCs. The receptors originated from a woman aged 40-49 years with a blood cancer, CMV-positive, and with a related stem cell donor.

In this sample, this clone turned up once. V usage is TRBV5-1 and J usage is TRBJ1-2; 8 bases map to TRBD1. With 0 bases clipped from V and 9 bases from J, the junction kept 4 bases outside the gene matches. Germline V lookup: CDR1 SGHRS, CDR2 YFSETQ. The CDR3 length is 13 residues. CDR3 region: CASSLETGVRYTF. As DNA, the CDR3 is TGCGCCAGCAGCTTGGAGACAGGGGTGCGCTACACCTTC. The variable domain in full, with the rest retrieved from reference TRBV5-1 and TRBJ1-2, is KAGVTQTPRYLIKTRGQQVTLSCSPISGHRSVSWYQQTPGQGLQFLFEYFSETQRNKGNFPGRFSGRQFSNSRSEMNVSTLELGDSALYLCASSLETGVRYTFGSGTRLTVV.

The chain employs TRBV7-7 and TRBJ1-4; tentatively, D is TRBD1 (5 bases). CDR3 length equals 13 residues. Germline CDR1 SSHAT, CDR2 FNYEAQ (reference sequence). With 0 bases removed from V and 12 bases from J, the gap between germline ends came to 11 bases. The CDR3 here is CASSLALGGELFF. The CDR3 DNA reads TGTGCCAGCAGCTTAGCGCTCGGGGGGGAACTGTTTTTT.

V gene TRBV5-6 combines with J gene TRBJ1-3; weak D call: TRBD1 (5 bases). CDR3 length: 14 amino acids. Germline V gene sequence: CDR1 SGHDT, CDR2 YYEEEE. Deletions cut 5 bases from V and 0 bases from J, with 9 bases between. The DNA of the CDR3 is TGTGCCAGCAGTTATCAGGGCTCTGGAAACACCATATATTTT. Its protein product is CASSYQGSGNTIYF. The full variable domain, rest sourced from reference TRBV5-6 and TRBJ1-3, is DAGVTQSPTHLIKTRGQQVTLRCSPKSGHDTVSWYQQALGQGPQFIFQYYEEEERQRGNFPDRFSGHQFPNYSSELNVNALLLGDSALYLCASSYQGSGNTIYFGEGSWLTVV.

The chain carries TRBV7-5 and TRBJ2-3; no check of the table's D call, TRBD2, against the DNA was made. TRBV7-5 is termed a pseudogene. This CDR3 comprises 16 residues. The CDR3 bases are TGTGCCAGAAGACCCTCAGCGGGGGAGAGCACAGATACGCAGTATTTT. It specifies CARRPSAGESTDTQYF.

V is TRBV5-5 and J is TRBJ1-1; unclear D gene. Trimming removed 0 bases at V and 3 bases at J, with 15 bases between. The CDR3 contains 16 residues. CDR1 and CDR2 from the germline V gene are SGHKS and YYEKEE (reference sequence). The CDR3 spells CASSLDVGRVYTEAFF. The CDR3 bases are TGTGCCAGCAGCTTGGATGTAGGGAGGGTGTACACTGAAGCTTTCTTT.

The V call is TRBV6-6, the J call TRBJ1-2; 9 nucleotides align to TRBD1. Germline V gives CDR1 MNHNY, CDR2 SVGAGI (reference sequence). The CDR3 length is 14 residues. The J segment lost 7 bases and the V segment lost 6 bases, leaving 9 bases of the junction unmatched. Here the CDR3 reads CASRIQGAQGGYTF. CDR3 nucleotides: TGTGCCAGCAGGATACAGGGGGCCCAAGGTGGCTACACCTTC.

There are a few counts of this clone. The chain recombines TRBV29-1 with TRBJ2-3; no clear D. The CDR3 has 12 residues. Per the germline V gene, CDR1 is SQVTM and CDR2 is ANQGSEA. The V end lost 5 bases, the J end lost 2 bases, and 8 bases lay between the germline ends. CDR3 residues: CSVCDHTDTQYF. CDR3 sequence (DNA): TGCAGCGTTTGCGATCACACAGATACGCAGTATTTT.

The chain combines TRBV5-1 with TRBJ1-1; D possibly corresponds to TRBD1 (5 bases). The germline V and J ends were trimmed by 0 bases and 1 base, with 10 bases remaining between them. The CDR3 runs to 15 residues. CDR1 is SGHRS and CDR2 is YFSETQ in the germline V gene. CDR3 sequence reads: CASSLGGAENTEAFF. The CDR3 bases are TGCGCCAGCAGCTTGGGCGGGGCGGAGAACACTGAAGCTTTCTTT.

The chain couples TRBV27 to TRBJ2-2, with 7 bases matching TRBD1. V trimming: 4 bases; J trimming: 3 bases; junction bases outside the gene matches: 2. CDR3 length: 14 residues. Germline V lookup: CDR1 MNHEY, CDR2 SMNVEV (reference sequence). CDR3 nucleotide sequence: TGTGCCAGCAGTTACAGGGGCGACACCGGGGAGCTGTTTTTT. Its protein is CASSYRGDTGELFF.

The rearrangement uses TRBV7-2 and TRBJ2-5, with 7 bases matching TRBD1. Germline V gene lookup returns CDR1 SGHTA and CDR2 FQGNSA. The trim removed 5 bases at V and 1 base at J, leaving 7 bases unmatched. The CDR3 has 15 residues. The CDR3 DNA sequence: TGTGCCAGCAGCCGTTCCGGGACAGCCCAAGAGACCCAGTACTTC. It specifies CASSRSGTAQETQYF.

This clone was observed once. The chain has TRBV5-4 and TRBJ2-7; D is unclear. The germline gives CDR1 SGHNT, CDR2 YYREEE (reference sequence). V was pared by 4 bases and J by 6 bases, with 11 bases between. The CDR3 loop spans 12 amino acids. The chain's CDR3 is CASSLRGREQYF. The CDR3 bases are TGTGCCAGCAGCCTCCGAGGTCGCGAGCAGTACTTC.

The chain links TRBV5-4 to TRBJ2-1; D unresolved. This CDR3 spans 12 amino acids. Germline values: CDR1 SGHNT, CDR2 YYREEE (reference sequence). Trimming stripped 2 bases from V and 7 bases from J, with 7 bases between. The CDR3 region has the DNA TGTGCCAGCAGCTTCTTTGTAAATGAGCAGTTCTTC. Protein: CASSFFVNEQFF.

The table lists this clone with a count of one. J is TRBJ1-2 and V is TRBV5-4; unclear D gene. The germline CDR1 and CDR2 sequences are SGHNT and YYREEE (reference sequence). V lost 0 bases and J 10 bases, leaving 19 bases between the germline ends. The CDR3 loop spans 15 amino acids. This CDR3 is CASSLETLVAQDYTF. CDR3 sequence (DNA): TGTGCCAGCAGCTTGGAGACACTTGTCGCCCAGGACTACACCTTC.

V usage is TRBV7-6 and J usage is TRBJ1-2, with unresolved D. This CDR3 is 13 amino acids long. Germline V gene lookup returns CDR1 SGHVS and CDR2 FNYEAQ. The V gene lost 1 base and the J gene lost 5 bases, with 8 bases spanning the gap. The CDR3 coding sequence is TGTGCCAGCAGCTTAGATGGGCTTTATGGCTACACCTTC. It yields the protein CASSLDGLYGYTF.

CDR3 residues: CASAPGPGLSYEQYF. The CDR3 DNA reads as TGTGCTAGTGCACCGGGTCCAGGGTTGTCCTACGAGCAGTACTTC. The chain employs TRBV12-5 and TRBJ2-7; a weak D match, TRBD1 (5 bases). Looked up from germline, CDR1 is LGHNT and CDR2 is FRNRAP. CDR3 length: 15 amino acids. V was clipped by 7 bases and J by 1 base, with 17 bases between them.

The V and J genes are TRBV6-5 and TRBJ1-6; D might be TRBD1 (6 bases). V lost 0 bases to trimming and J lost 8 bases, with 14 bases between them. Germline CDR1 MNHEY, CDR2 SVGAGI. The CDR3 has 16 residues. CDR3 DNA: TGTGCCAGCAGTTACTCGGCTGGGACAATGTATTCACCCCTCCACTTT. Translating it yields CASSYSAGTMYSPLHF.

The chain uses TRBV7-3 and TRBJ1-1, with a weak D call TRBD1 (6 bases). The CDR3 covers 15 residues. CDR1 and CDR2 (germline): SGHTA, FQGTGA. The germline V and J ends were trimmed by 5 bases and 1 base, with 14 bases remaining between them. CDR3 loop: CASSKLTGKNTEAFF. In DNA form, the CDR3 reads TGTGCCAGCAGCAAACTTACAGGGAAGAACACTGAAGCTTTCTTT.

J is TRBJ2-1 and V is TRBV2; 9 nucleotides align to TRBD1. The germline V gene has CDR1 SNHLY and CDR2 FYNNEI. J gave up 8 bases and V 5 bases, and 13 bases lay outside the gene matches. The CDR3 runs 16 residues. CDR3 nucleotides: TGTGCCAGCAGTCAACCGGGACAGGGTATTTCAGATGAGCAGTTCTTC. Its translation: CASSQPGQGISDEQFF.

This chain joins TRBV6-1 and TRBJ1-2; no firm D call. The CDR3 length is 13 residues. V was pared by 7 bases and J by 2 bases, with 11 bases between. Germline V gene data show CDR1 as MNHNS and CDR2 as SASEGT. This chain's CDR3 is CASNGGGNYGYTF. The CDR3 DNA sequence: TGTGCCAGCAATGGCGGAGGGAACTATGGCTACACCTTC.

This clone was recorded once. The chain has TRBV5-1 and TRBJ1-6; D not resolved. The CDR3 runs to 15 residues. Germline V gives CDR1 SGHRS, CDR2 YFSETQ. Deletions cut 4 bases from V and 0 bases from J, with 8 bases between. CDR3 coding DNA: TGCGCCAGCAGCCTTAAGAGCTCCTATAATTCACCCCTCCACTTT. Protein product: CASSLKSSYNSPLHF.

This clone was detected a few times. CDR3 nucleotide sequence: TGTGCCAGTAGTATAGAGCGAGGAGGGAATCAGCCCCAGCATTTT. Residues: CASSIERGGNQPQHF. This chain connects TRBV19 to TRBJ1-5; D is unresolved. This CDR3 has 15 residues. The germline CDR1 and CDR2 sequences are LNHDA and SQIVND (reference sequence). Deletions cut 0 bases from V and 4 bases from J, with 10 bases between.

V usage is TRBV5-1 and J usage is TRBJ1-4; 10 bases align to TRBD1. The germline CDR1 and CDR2 sequences are SGHRS and YFSETQ. The CDR3 loop spans 16 amino acids. V lost 3 bases, J lost 2 bases, and 4 bases stayed unmatched. CDR3 sequence: CASSWAGQGTNEKLFF. In DNA form, the CDR3 reads TGCGCCAGCAGCTGGGCGGGACAGGGGACTAATGAAAAACTGTTTTTT.

V gene TRBV15 combines with J gene TRBJ2-3; TRBD2 matches at 11 bases. CDR3 size: 19 residues. Germline V lookup: CDR1 LNHNV, CDR2 YYDKDF (reference sequence). The trim removed 1 base at V and 0 bases at J, leaving 9 bases unmatched. The DNA of the CDR3 is TGTGCCACCAGCAGAGCCACACTAGCGGGGGCCCATAGCACAGATACGCAGTATTTT. It encodes CATSRATLAGAHSTDTQYF.

This chain links TRBV5-4 with TRBJ1-2, with D perhaps TRBD1 (5 bases). The length of the CDR3 is 17 residues. Trimming removed 4 bases from V and 2 bases from J, with 21 bases in between. CDR1 is SGHNT, CDR2 YYREEE, per germline (reference sequence). The CDR3 DNA sequence: TGTGCCAGCAGCCCCCGGGGGGGGGACCAAACGAACTATGGCTACACCTTC. Amino acid sequence: CASSPRGGDQTNYGYTF.

V usage is TRBV5-5 and J usage is TRBJ2-7; a weak D match, TRBD1 (5 bases). V dropped 0 bases and J dropped 4 bases, with 5 bases sitting between them. The length of the CDR3 is 12 residues. Germline V gives CDR1 SGHKS, CDR2 YYEKEE (reference sequence). In nucleotides, the CDR3 is TGTGCCAGCAGCTTGGAGGGGTACGAGCAGTACTTC. Amino acids: CASSLEGYEQYF.

A single count supports this clone. The chain recombines TRBV15 with TRBJ1-3; D is possibly TRBD1 (6 bases). V was pared by 5 bases and J by 10 bases, with 27 bases between. The CDR3 totals 17 residues. Germline lookup yields CDR1 LNHNV and CDR2 YYDKDF (reference sequence). CDR3 DNA: TGTGCCACCAGCCGGAGTACAGGGATTACCTTCCCTGGGACCATATATTTT. It codes for CATSRSTGITFPGTIYF.

The chain uses TRBV6-5 and TRBJ2-1, with D possibly TRBD1 on 6 matching bases. V lost 3 bases, J lost 7 bases, and 16 bases lay in between. CDR1 and CDR2 from the germline V gene are MNHEY and SVGAGI. The CDR3 runs to 15 residues. The CDR3 loop reads CASSYTRGLKNEQFF. The CDR3 DNA reads TGTGCCAGCAGTTATACCAGGGGATTAAAAAATGAGCAGTTCTTC.

The chain combines TRBV5-8 with TRBJ2-5, with 9 bases fitting TRBD1. With the DNA end fitting TRBJ2-7 better, the J assignment may be wrong. The germline gives CDR1 SGHTS, CDR2 YDEGEE. The CDR3 sequence is 17 residues long. The DNA for the CDR3 is TGTGCCAGCAGCTTGGTGTTGGGGGGGACAGGGAGGAACGAGCAGTACTTC. As protein: CASSLVLGGTGRNEQYF.